The next 14 T cell receptor beta chains were all read from a single sample in a study of cytomegalovirus exposure and HLA in healthy donors. A multiplex PCR was run with 60 Vbeta primers and 13 Jbeta primers. Sequencing used immunoSEQ multiplex PCR; TCRdb keeps in-frame clones, though not all of them. Of 120,000 or so clones detected, 60% to 75% appear once; the ten largest clones hold roughly 3%. The sequenced sample consisted of PBMCs. The receptors originated from a middle-aged woman in good health and CMV-seropositive.

This sequence joins TRBV7-2 and TRBJ2-5, with 8 bases aligning to TRBD2. The CDR3 covers 17 residues. The V segment lost 0 bases and the J segment 3 bases; nucleotides outside the gene matches: 9. The germline CDR1 and CDR2 sequences are SGHTA and FQGNSA. CDR3 in amino acids: CASSLAMGGGIKETQYF. The DNA for the CDR3 is TGTGCCAGCAGCTTAGCGATGGGCGGGGGGATTAAAGAGACCCAGTACTTC.

The V call is TRBV27, the J call TRBJ1-2; no clear D gene. Trimming left V 2 bases short and J 4 bases short, with 11 bases between. Germline-derived CDR1 and CDR2 are MNHEY and SMNVEV (reference sequence). CDR3 length: 14 residues. The CDR3, as DNA: TGTGCCAGCAGTTTAAGGAGGACCGTCTATGGCTACACCTTC. Its protein product is CASSLRRTVYGYTF.

The rearrangement links TRBV5-4 to TRBJ1-6; D is ambiguous. There are 16 residues in the CDR3. Germline V gene data show CDR1 as SGHNT and CDR2 as YYREEE (reference sequence). V lost 0 bases and J 4 bases, leaving 11 bases between the germline ends. The CDR3 spells CASSLASGGYNSPLHF. CDR3 sequence (DNA): TGTGCCAGCAGCTTGGCCAGCGGAGGTTATAATTCACCCCTCCACTTT.

This clone was found a few times. This chain links TRBV9 with TRBJ2-7, with 8 bases fitting TRBD1. Germline assignment: CDR1 SGDLS and CDR2 YYNGEE. The CDR3 totals 16 residues. The J segment lost 2 bases and the V segment lost 3 bases, leaving 10 bases of the junction unmatched. The CDR3, as DNA: TGTGCCAGCAGCGCCCCCACAGGGGGTGACCCCTACGAGCAGTACTTC. It yields the protein CASSAPTGGDPYEQYF.

The V gene is TRBV28, the J gene TRBJ2-3; D not certain. The CDR3 runs to 13 residues. Per germline, CDR1 MDHEN and CDR2 SYDVKM. Trimming took 2 bases from V and 6 from J, leaving 9 bases between them. CDR3: CASSLRSPDTQYF. In DNA form, the CDR3 reads TGTGCCAGCAGTTTAAGGAGCCCGGATACGCAGTATTTT.

The chain links TRBV7-9 to TRBJ2-7; no clear D. This CDR3 spans 16 amino acids. Germline V gene sequence: CDR1 SEHNR, CDR2 FQNEAQ (reference sequence). V lost 4 bases and J 4 bases, leaving 20 bases between the germline ends. CDR3 sequence reads: CASSSDIGSKIYEQYF. The CDR3 nucleotides read TGTGCCAGCAGCTCCGACATAGGATCGAAGATTTACGAGCAGTACTTC.

This chain connects TRBV7-8 to TRBJ2-7; TRBD2 matches 14 bases. Germline CDR1 is SGHVS and CDR2 is FQNEAQ. V shed 5 bases, J shed 0 bases, and the junction held 12 bases outside the gene matches. The CDR3 length is 19 residues. CDR3 in DNA: TGTGCCAGCAGCCCTAGAACGGGACTAGCGGGAGCACTCTCCTACGAGCAGTACTTC. Amino acids: CASSPRTGLAGALSYEQYF.

The rearrangement uses TRBV5-1 and TRBJ1-4; a possible D gene is TRBD1 (5 bases). The CDR3 runs to 14 residues. CDR1 and CDR2 from the germline V gene are SGHRS and YFSETQ. The V end lost 6 bases, the J end lost 8 bases, and 17 bases lay between the germline ends. CDR3 nucleotides: TGCGCCAGCAAGGTCCGCGCAGGGAACGAAAAACTGTTTTTT. It is translated as CASKVRAGNEKLFF.

The J gene is TRBJ2-5, the V gene TRBV14; TRBD1 matches at 8 bases. The ends lost 6 bases at V and 9 bases at J; junction bases unmatched: 15. The CDR3 totals 15 residues. CDR1 SGHDN and CDR2 FVKESK come from the germline V gene. The chain's CDR3 is CASSLGQGRVAPQYF. CDR3 nucleotides: TGTGCCAGCAGTTTAGGACAGGGAAGGGTGGCGCCCCAGTACTTC. Full variable domain (outside the CDR3, taken from reference TRBV14 and TRBJ2-5): EAGVTQFPSHSVIEKGQTVTLRCDPISGHDNLYWYRRVMGKEIKFLLHFVKESKQDESGMPNNRFLAERTGGTYSTLKVQPAELEDSGVYFCASSLGQGRVAPQYFGPGTRLLVL.

The chain joins TRBV4-1 to TRBJ2-1, with unresolved D. CDR1 is MGHRA, CDR2 YSYEKL, per germline. V gave up 2 bases and J gave up 4 bases, with 15 bases separating them. This CDR3 is 16 amino acids long. The CDR3 spells CASSQLHVVLYNEQFF. CDR3 nucleotides: TGCGCCAGCAGCCAACTGCACGTAGTCTTGTACAATGAGCAGTTCTTC.

This chain connects TRBV7-7 to TRBJ2-7; perhaps TRBD2 as D (6 bases). V lost 1 base and J lost 1, with 8 bases in between. The CDR3 extends over 14 amino acids. Germline values: CDR1 SSHAT, CDR2 FNYEAQ (reference sequence). The CDR3 DNA reads as TGTGCCAGCAGCTTAGAGGCGGGATCCTACGAGCAGTACTTC. It yields the protein CASSLEAGSYEQYF.

V gene TRBV7-2 combines with J gene TRBJ1-1; 7 bases match TRBD1. CDR1 is SGHTA and CDR2 is FQGNSA in the germline V gene. The ends lost 5 bases at V and 1 base at J; junction bases unmatched: 7. The CDR3 sequence is 15 residues long. CDR3 loop: CASSPVAGGNTEAFF. The CDR3 DNA is TGTGCCAGCAGCCCAGTTGCAGGGGGGAACACTGAAGCTTTCTTT.

V gene TRBV11-2 combines with J gene TRBJ2-7; D not certain. Germline lookup yields CDR1 SGHAT and CDR2 FQNNGV. This CDR3 spans 16 amino acids. The V end lost 5 bases, the J end lost 0 bases, and 17 bases lay between the germline ends. CDR3 protein: CASSPLGSRRSYEQYF. The CDR3 nucleotides are TGTGCCAGCAGCCCCCTGGGTAGCCGCCGCTCCTACGAGCAGTACTTC.

The V call is TRBV5-5, the J call TRBJ1-1; the D is unclear. V was cut by 3 bases and J by 0 bases, with 15 bases left in between. This CDR3 has 16 residues. CDR1 is SGHKS and CDR2 is YYEKEE in the germline V gene (reference sequence). The CDR3 loop is CASSSLPSQMNTEAFF. The CDR3 DNA sequence: TGTGCCAGCAGCTCCCTTCCGTCTCAGATGAACACTGAAGCTTTCTTT. Full variable domain (remainder filled in from reference TRBV5-5 and TRBJ1-1): DAGVTQSPTHLIKTRGQQVTLRCSPISGHKSVSWYQQVLGQGPQFIFQYYEKEERGRGNFPDRFSARQFPNYSSELNVNALLLGDSALYLCASSSLPSQMNTEAFFGQGTRLTVV.